A single sample gave rise to the 10 T cell receptor beta chains below, sequenced in a study of tumor-infiltrating lymphocytes in primary liver carcinoma. The authors made TCR beta cDNA from 400 to 600 ng total RNA with a constant-region primer. Libraries of TCR beta came from three nested multiplex PCR rounds with slightly modified ARM-PCR. For roughly 10 cycles apiece, the opening two PCR rounds ran with TRBV1-TRBV30 forward primers and a C-beta reverse primer. In TCRdb, the multiplex PCR reads were re-called with MiXCR into one record per CDR3 protein. The sample shows some 50,000 distinct CDR3 sequences, about three quarters of them seen only once. For each extraction, RNA and DNA were obtained together from approximately 20-30 mg of unsorted bulk tissue. Specimen: liver tumor tissue from sampling region 5. The subset denotes: tumor region T5, tumor centre. The receptors derive from a man in his forties with primary liver carcinoma and hepatitis B virus infection.

This clonotype has only a few counts. V and J are TRBV11-2 and TRBJ1-2; possible D gene TRBD1, 5 bases. The CDR3 covers 13 residues. Germline-derived CDR1 and CDR2 are SGHAT and FQNNGV. The germline V and J ends were trimmed by 0 bases and 10 bases, with 12 bases remaining between them. CDR3: CASSLEGDYDYTF. In DNA form, the CDR3 reads TGTGCCAGCAGCTTAGAGGGGGACTACGACTACACCTTC.

Concerning this clonotype itself: The CDR3 carries no conserved terminal phenylalanine or tryptophan, so it likely arises from a read error. The chain combines TRBV29-1 with TRBJ2-7, with 10 bases matching TRBD1. V shed 8 bases and J 5 bases; nucleotides not matched to a gene: 12. CDR3 length: 14 amino acids. The germline gives CDR1 SQVTM, CDR2 ANQGSEA. CDR3 nucleotides: TGCAGCACTGGAGCCGGGACAGGGGACAACGAGCAGTACCTC. Translating it yields CSTGAGTGDNEQYL.

This clonotype was detected only once. It may be a read error: a sequence one base away is much more abundant. V gene TRBV6-4 combines with J gene TRBJ2-3, with a weak D call TRBD1 (5 bases). The germline V gene has CDR1 MRHNA and CDR2 SNTAGT. The CDR3 runs to 14 residues. Here the CDR3 reads CASCDKGATDTQYF. The CDR3 nucleotides read TGTGCCAGCTGTGACAAAGGGGCCACAGACACGCAGTATTTT.

Comment on this clonotype: Since a much larger clone is just one base distant, this may be a read error. The CDR3 region has the DNA TGTACCAGCAGTAACGAAGTAGGACGGGGGAACACTGAAGCTTTCTTT. Its protein product is CTSSNEVGRGNTEAFF. The V call is TRBV28, the J call TRBJ1-1; D gene uncertain. The CDR3 length is 16 residues. Germline loops: CDR1 MDHEN, CDR2 SYDVKM. Using reference TRBV28 and TRBJ1-1 for the parts outside the CDR3, the full variable domain is DVKVTQSSRYLVKRTGEKVFLECVQDMDHENMFWYRQDPGLGLRLIYFSYDVKMKEKGDIPEGYSVSREKKERFSLILESASTNQTSMYLCTSSNEVGRGNTEAFFGQGTRLTVV.

This clonotype occurred many times. The chain combines TRBV28 with TRBJ2-3; the match to TRBD2 covers 7 bases. The CDR3 runs 17 residues. The germline V gene encodes CDR1 MDHEN and CDR2 SYDVKM. Trimming took 5 bases from V and 4 from J; bases not matched to a gene: 15. The CDR3 is CASSGSSRAGRSDTQYF. The CDR3 coding sequence is TGTGCCAGCAGTGGGAGTTCGCGAGCGGGAAGGTCAGATACGCAGTATTTT.

In this sample, this clonotype turned up a few times. The gene calls are TRBV10-2 and TRBJ2-3; D unresolved. This CDR3 comprises 15 residues. V lost 10 bases to trimming and J lost 4 bases, with 21 bases between them. Germline V lookup: CDR1 WSHSY, CDR2 SAAADI. The CDR3 sequence is CATSPGLPSADTQYF. The DNA for the CDR3 is TGCGCCACTTCACCTGGGCTTCCGTCGGCAGATACGCAGTATTTT.

This clonotype is termed medium-sized. The rearrangement links TRBV13 to TRBJ1-1, with D unresolved. CDR3 length: 12 amino acids. Germline V gene sequence: CDR1 PRHDT, CDR2 FYEKMQ (reference sequence). V lost 1 base, J lost 4 bases, and 4 bases lay in between. The CDR3 DNA reads as TGTGCCAGCAGCTTAGCCCGCACTGAAGCTTTCTTT. Translation gives CASSLARTEAFF.

The chain couples TRBV30 to TRBJ2-3; 9 bases are a match to TRBD2. This CDR3 is 19 amino acids long. Germline V gene sequence: CDR1 GTSNPN, CDR2 SVGIG (reference sequence). The V segment lost 0 bases and the J segment 3 bases; nucleotides outside the gene matches: 16. The DNA for the CDR3 is TGTGCCTGGAGTGTACAGTGGGGGGCGACTAGCGGACGTACAGATACGCAGTATTTT. It yields the protein CAWSVQWGATSGRTDTQYF.

The rearrangement joins TRBV7-8 to TRBJ2-1; 11 bases align to TRBD2. The CDR3 is 15 residues long. Germline values: CDR1 SGHVS, CDR2 FQNEAQ. V lost 7 bases and J lost 10; bases outside the gene matches: 12. The CDR3 protein is CASNRQGLAAEEQFF. DNA for the CDR3: TGTGCCAGCAACAGACAGGGACTAGCGGCTGAAGAGCAGTTCTTC.

Concerning this clonotype: This may stem from a read error, because a much larger clone lies one nucleotide away. The J gene is TRBJ2-1, the V gene TRBV28; TRBD1 matches 7 bases. Germline V gene lookup returns CDR1 MDHEN and CDR2 SYDVKM. This CDR3 spans 17 amino acids. Losses at the gene ends were 2 bases for V and 5 bases for J; bases not matched to a gene: 12. The CDR3 spells CASSLPQGQVLNNEQFF. The CDR3 DNA sequence: TGTGCCAGCAGTTTACCCCAAGGACAGGTATTGAACAATGAGCAGTTCTTC.